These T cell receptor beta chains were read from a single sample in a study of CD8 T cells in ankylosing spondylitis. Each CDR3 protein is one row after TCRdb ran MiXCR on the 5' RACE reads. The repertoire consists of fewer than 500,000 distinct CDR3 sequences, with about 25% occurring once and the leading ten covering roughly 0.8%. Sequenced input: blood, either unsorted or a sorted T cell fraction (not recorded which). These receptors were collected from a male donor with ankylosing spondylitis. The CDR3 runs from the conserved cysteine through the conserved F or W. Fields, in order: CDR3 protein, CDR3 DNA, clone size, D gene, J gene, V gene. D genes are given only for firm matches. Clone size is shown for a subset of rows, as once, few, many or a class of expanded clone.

cdr3_aa: CASSLAGHRNTEAFF
cdr3_nt: TGTGCCAGCAGCTTGGCCGGTCATCGAAACACTGAAGCTTTCTTT
clone_size: .
d_call: .
j_call: TRBJ1-1
v_call: TRBV5-5

cdr3_aa: CASSYSSGDEQFF
cdr3_nt: TGTGCCAGCAGTTACTCGTCAGGTGATGAGCAGTTCTTC
clone_size: once
d_call: .
j_call: TRBJ2-1
v_call: TRBV6-6

cdr3_aa: CASSQDVTEAFF
cdr3_nt: TGTGCCAGCAGCCAAGATGTCACTGAAGCTTTCTTT
clone_size: once
d_call: .
j_call: TRBJ1-1
v_call: TRBV3-1

cdr3_aa: CASSLRRVTEAFF
cdr3_nt: TGCGCCAGCAGCCTGAGGCGGGTCACTGAAGCTTTCTTT
clone_size: few
d_call: .
j_call: TRBJ1-1
v_call: TRBV5-1

cdr3_aa: CASSVGTSKQETQYF
cdr3_nt: TGTGCCAGCAGTGTCGGGACTTCCAAACAAGAGACCCAGTACTTC
clone_size: few
d_call: .
j_call: TRBJ2-5
v_call: TRBV2

cdr3_aa: CASSLATAWAYGYTF
cdr3_nt: TGTGCCAGCAGCTTAGCCACAGCATGGGCTTATGGCTACACCTTC
clone_size: .
d_call: .
j_call: TRBJ1-2
v_call: TRBV7-2

cdr3_aa: CASSLAQGPGNTIYF
cdr3_nt: TGTGCCAGCAGCTTAGCCCAAGGGCCCGGAAACACCATATATTTT
clone_size: .
d_call: .
j_call: TRBJ1-3
v_call: TRBV7-8

cdr3_aa: CSARDLRQGHHEQYF
cdr3_nt: TGCAGTGCTAGAGATCTCAGGCAGGGGCATCACGAGCAGTACTTC
clone_size: few
d_call: .
j_call: TRBJ2-7
v_call: TRBV20-1

cdr3_aa: CASSTGQGESNQPQHF
cdr3_nt: TGTGCCAGCAGCACCGGACAGGGAGAGAGCAATCAGCCCCAGCATTTT
clone_size: few
d_call: TRBD1
j_call: TRBJ1-5
v_call: TRBV7-9

cdr3_aa: CSAQPVRTGGRETQYF
cdr3_nt: TGCAGTGCCCAACCCGTCCGGACAGGGGGAAGAGAGACCCAGTACTTC
clone_size: .
d_call: TRBD1
j_call: TRBJ2-5
v_call: TRBV20-1

cdr3_aa: CASSLAIRTDTQYF
cdr3_nt: TGTGCCAGCAGCTTGGCCATCCGAACAGATACGCAGTATTTT
clone_size: .
d_call: .
j_call: TRBJ2-3
v_call: TRBV5-5

cdr3_aa: CASSSLRDVPSETQYF
cdr3_nt: TGTGCCAGCAGCTCCCTCCGGGACGTGCCTTCAGAGACCCAGTACTTC
clone_size: few
d_call: .
j_call: TRBJ2-5
v_call: TRBV11-2

cdr3_aa: CASSPRRGLAGVGETQYF
cdr3_nt: TGTGCCAGCAGCCCCAGGAGGGGACTAGCGGGAGTAGGAGAGACCCAGTACTTC
clone_size: few
d_call: TRBD2
j_call: TRBJ2-5
v_call: TRBV11-1

cdr3_aa: CSARGEGEWNTGELFF
cdr3_nt: TGCAGTGCCAGGGGCGAGGGGGAGTGGAACACCGGGGAGCTGTTTTTT
clone_size: .
d_call: .
j_call: TRBJ2-2
v_call: TRBV20-1

cdr3_aa: CASSSAPAEYGYTF
cdr3_nt: TGTGCCAGCAGTTCTGCCCCAGCTGAGTATGGCTACACCTTC
clone_size: .
d_call: .
j_call: TRBJ1-2
v_call: TRBV12-3/TRBV12-4

cdr3_aa: CASRWGGGGTEAFF
cdr3_nt: TGTGCCAGCCGGTGGGGTGGGGGGGGCACTGAAGCTTTCTTT
clone_size: .
d_call: .
j_call: TRBJ1-1
v_call: TRBV6-1

cdr3_aa: CSGLDRGFLITEAFF
cdr3_nt: TGCAGCGGGCTTGACAGGGGGTTCTTGATCACTGAAGCTTTCTTT
clone_size: .
d_call: TRBD1
j_call: TRBJ1-1
v_call: TRBV29-1

cdr3_aa: CASSIVGDAGELFF
cdr3_nt: TGTGCCAGTAGTATAGTAGGGGATGCCGGGGAGCTGTTTTTT
clone_size: .
d_call: .
j_call: TRBJ2-2
v_call: TRBV19

cdr3_aa: CASTGTTTGTQYF
cdr3_nt: TGCGCCAGCACCGGAACTACCACGGGTACGCAGTATTTT
clone_size: .
d_call: .
j_call: TRBJ2-3
v_call: TRBV5-1

cdr3_aa: CSVVPGEVQETQYF
cdr3_nt: TGCAGCGTTGTTCCAGGGGAGGTCCAAGAGACCCAGTACTTC
clone_size: .
d_call: .
j_call: TRBJ2-5
v_call: TRBV29-1

cdr3_aa: CSALPLTGTTDTQYF
cdr3_nt: TGCAGTGCCCTCCCACTAACAGGGACCACAGATACGCAGTATTTT
clone_size: .
d_call: .
j_call: TRBJ2-3
v_call: TRBV20-1

cdr3_aa: CASSTGLAGVKNEQFF
cdr3_nt: TGTGCCAGCAGTACGGGACTAGCGGGAGTTAAGAATGAGCAGTTCTTC
clone_size: .
d_call: TRBD2
j_call: TRBJ2-1
v_call: TRBV2

cdr3_aa: CASREGFQETQYF
cdr3_nt: TGTGCCAGCAGAGAGGGTTTCCAAGAGACCCAGTACTTC
clone_size: .
d_call: .
j_call: TRBJ2-5
v_call: TRBV21-1

cdr3_aa: CASTDSGGGTDTQYF
cdr3_nt: TGCGCCAGCACGGATAGCGGGGGAGGCACAGATACGCAGTATTTT
clone_size: .
d_call: TRBD2
j_call: TRBJ2-3
v_call: TRBV5-1

cdr3_aa: CSARASGGGAIQPQHF
cdr3_nt: TGCAGTGCTAGAGCCTCGGGTGGGGGGGCGATTCAGCCCCAGCATTTT
clone_size: few
d_call: .
j_call: TRBJ1-5
v_call: TRBV20-1